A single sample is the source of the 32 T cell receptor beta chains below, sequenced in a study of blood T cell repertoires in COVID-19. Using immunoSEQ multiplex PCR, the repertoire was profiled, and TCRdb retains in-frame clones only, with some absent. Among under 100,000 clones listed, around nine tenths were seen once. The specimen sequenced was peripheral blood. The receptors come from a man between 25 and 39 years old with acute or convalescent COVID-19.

In DNA form, the CDR3 reads TGTGCCAGTGAACTCCGGGACTACGAGCAGTACTTC. Translation gives CASELRDYEQYF. The rearrangement links TRBV6-5 to TRBJ2-7, with a weak D call TRBD2 (5 bases). Trimming shortened V by 9 bases and J by 3 bases, and 12 bases separated the two germline ends. The CDR3 length is 12 residues. The germline CDR1 and CDR2 sequences are MNHEY and SVGAGI.

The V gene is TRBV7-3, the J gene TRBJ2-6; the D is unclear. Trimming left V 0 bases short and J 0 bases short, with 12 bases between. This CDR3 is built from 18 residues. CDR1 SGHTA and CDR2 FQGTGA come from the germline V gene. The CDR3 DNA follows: TGTGCCAGCAGCTTAACGTCGAATCAGGACTCTGGGGCCAACGTCCTGACTTTC. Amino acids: CASSLTSNQDSGANVLTF.

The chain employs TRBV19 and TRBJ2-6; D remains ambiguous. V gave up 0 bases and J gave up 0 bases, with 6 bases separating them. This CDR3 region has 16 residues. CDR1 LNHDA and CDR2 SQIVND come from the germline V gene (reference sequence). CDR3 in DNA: TGTGCCAGTAGTATAGACAGGCGCTCTGGGGCCAACGTCCTGACTTTC. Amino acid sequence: CASSIDRRSGANVLTF.

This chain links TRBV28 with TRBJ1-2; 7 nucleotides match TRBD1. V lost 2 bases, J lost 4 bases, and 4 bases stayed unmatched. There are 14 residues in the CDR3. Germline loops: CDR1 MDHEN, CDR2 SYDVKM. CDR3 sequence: CASSLVRGIYGYTF. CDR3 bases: TGTGCCAGCAGTTTAGTCAGGGGGATCTATGGCTACACCTTC.

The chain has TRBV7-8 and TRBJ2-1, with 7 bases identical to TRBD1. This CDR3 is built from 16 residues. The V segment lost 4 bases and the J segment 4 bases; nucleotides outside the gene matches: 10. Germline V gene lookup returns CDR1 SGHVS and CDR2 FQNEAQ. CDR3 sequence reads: CASSSTGTEIYNEQFF. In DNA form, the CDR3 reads TGTGCCAGCAGCTCGACCGGGACAGAAATATACAATGAGCAGTTCTTC.

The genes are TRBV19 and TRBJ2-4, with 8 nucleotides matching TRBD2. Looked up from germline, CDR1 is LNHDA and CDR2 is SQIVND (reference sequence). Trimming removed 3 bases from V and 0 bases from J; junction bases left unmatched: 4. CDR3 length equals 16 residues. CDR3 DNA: TGTGCCAGTAGTATCGGGGGGACTAGAGCCAAAAACATTCAGTACTTC. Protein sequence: CASSIGGTRAKNIQYF. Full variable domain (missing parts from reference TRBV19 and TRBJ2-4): DGGITQSPKYLFRKEGQNVTLSCEQNLNHDAMYWYRQDPGQGLRLIYYSQIVNDFQKGDIAEGYSVSREKKESFPLTVTSAQKNPTAFYLCASSIGGTRAKNIQYFGAGTRLSVL.

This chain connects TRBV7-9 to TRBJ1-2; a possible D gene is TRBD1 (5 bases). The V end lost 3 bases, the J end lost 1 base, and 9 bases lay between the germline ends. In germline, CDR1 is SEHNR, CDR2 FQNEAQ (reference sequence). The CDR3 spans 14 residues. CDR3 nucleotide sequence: TGTGCCAGCAGCTTTACAGGAGATAACTATGGCTACACCTTC. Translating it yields CASSFTGDNYGYTF.

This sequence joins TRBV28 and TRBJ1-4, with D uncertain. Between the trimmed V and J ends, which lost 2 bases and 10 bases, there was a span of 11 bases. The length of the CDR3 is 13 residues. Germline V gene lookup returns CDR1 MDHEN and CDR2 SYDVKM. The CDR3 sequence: CASSLAGFGKLFF. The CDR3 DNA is TGTGCCAGCAGTTTAGCCGGGTTTGGAAAACTGTTTTTT. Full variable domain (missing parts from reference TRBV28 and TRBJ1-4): DVKVTQSSRYLVKRTGEKVFLECVQDMDHENMFWYRQDPGLGLRLIYFSYDVKMKEKGDIPEGYSVSREKKERFSLILESASTNQTSMYLCASSLAGFGKLFFGSGTQLSVL.

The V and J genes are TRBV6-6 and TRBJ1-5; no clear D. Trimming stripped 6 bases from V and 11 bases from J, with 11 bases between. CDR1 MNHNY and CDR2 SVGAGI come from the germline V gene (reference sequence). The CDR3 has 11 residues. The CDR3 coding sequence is TGTGCCAGCAGCCACAGCGGGGCCCAGCATTTT. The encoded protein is CASSHSGAQHF.

The CDR3 loop is CASSRYFDSYGYTF. Here the CDR3 DNA reads TGTGCCAGCAGCCGATATTTCGACAGCTATGGCTACACCTTC. This chain connects TRBV14 to TRBJ1-2, with D possibly TRBD1 on 5 matching bases. In germline, CDR1 is SGHDN, CDR2 FVKESK. This CDR3 region has 14 residues. V lost 4 bases and J lost 4, with 13 bases in between.

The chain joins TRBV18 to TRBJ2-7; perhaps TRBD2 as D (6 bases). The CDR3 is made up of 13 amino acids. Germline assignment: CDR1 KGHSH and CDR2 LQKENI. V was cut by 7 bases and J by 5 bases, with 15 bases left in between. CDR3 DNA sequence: TGTGCCAGCTGCGGCGGGGCTCGGGACGAGCAGTACTTC. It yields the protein CASCGGARDEQYF.

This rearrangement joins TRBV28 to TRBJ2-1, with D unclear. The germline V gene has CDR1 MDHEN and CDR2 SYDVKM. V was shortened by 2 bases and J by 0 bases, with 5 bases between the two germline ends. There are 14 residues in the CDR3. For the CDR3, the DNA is TGTGCCAGCAGTTTACCCAGCTCCTACAATGAGCAGTTCTTC. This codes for CASSLPSSYNEQFF.

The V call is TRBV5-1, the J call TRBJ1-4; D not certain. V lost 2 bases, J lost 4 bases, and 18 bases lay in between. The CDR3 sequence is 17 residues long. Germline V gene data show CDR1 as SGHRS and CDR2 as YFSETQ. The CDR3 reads CASSFRSPDILNEKLFF. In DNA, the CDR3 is TGCGCCAGCAGCTTTCGTTCCCCAGACATTCTTAATGAAAAACTGTTTTTT.

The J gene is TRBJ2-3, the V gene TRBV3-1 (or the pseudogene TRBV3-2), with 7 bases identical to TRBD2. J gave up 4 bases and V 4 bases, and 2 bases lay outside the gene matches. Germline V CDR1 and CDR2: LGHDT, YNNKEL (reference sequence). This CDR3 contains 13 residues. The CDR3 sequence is CASSRGGSDTQYF. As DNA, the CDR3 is TGTGCCAGCAGCCGCGGGGGTTCAGATACGCAGTATTTT.

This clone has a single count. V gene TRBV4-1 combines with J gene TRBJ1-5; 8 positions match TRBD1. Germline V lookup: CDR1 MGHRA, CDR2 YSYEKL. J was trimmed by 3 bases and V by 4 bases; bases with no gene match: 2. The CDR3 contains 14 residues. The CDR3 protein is CASSRQGSNQPQHF. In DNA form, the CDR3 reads TGCGCCAGCAGCCGACAGGGGTCCAATCAGCCCCAGCATTTT.

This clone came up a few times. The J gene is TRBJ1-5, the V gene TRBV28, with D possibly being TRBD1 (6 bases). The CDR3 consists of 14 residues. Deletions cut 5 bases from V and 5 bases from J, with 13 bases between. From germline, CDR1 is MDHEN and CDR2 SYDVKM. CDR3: CASSPDRVDQPQHF. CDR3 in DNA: TGTGCCAGCAGTCCGGACAGAGTAGATCAGCCCCAGCATTTT. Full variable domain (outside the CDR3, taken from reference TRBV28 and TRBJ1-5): DVKVTQSSRYLVKRTGEKVFLECVQDMDHENMFWYRQDPGLGLRLIYFSYDVKMKEKGDIPEGYSVSREKKERFSLILESASTNQTSMYLCASSPDRVDQPQHFGDGTRLSIL.

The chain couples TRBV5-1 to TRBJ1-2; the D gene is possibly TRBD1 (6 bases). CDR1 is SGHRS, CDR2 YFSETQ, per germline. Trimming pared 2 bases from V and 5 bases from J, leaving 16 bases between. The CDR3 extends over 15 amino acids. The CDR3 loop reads CASSFDGTTSYGYTF. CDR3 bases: TGCGCCAGCAGCTTTGACGGGACAACCTCATATGGCTACACCTTC.

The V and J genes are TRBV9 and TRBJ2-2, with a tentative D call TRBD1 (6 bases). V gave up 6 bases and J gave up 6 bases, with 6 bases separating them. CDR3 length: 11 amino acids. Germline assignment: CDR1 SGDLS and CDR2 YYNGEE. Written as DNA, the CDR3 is TGTGCCAGCAAGGGGGCCGGGGAGCTGTTTTTT. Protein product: CASKGAGELFF.

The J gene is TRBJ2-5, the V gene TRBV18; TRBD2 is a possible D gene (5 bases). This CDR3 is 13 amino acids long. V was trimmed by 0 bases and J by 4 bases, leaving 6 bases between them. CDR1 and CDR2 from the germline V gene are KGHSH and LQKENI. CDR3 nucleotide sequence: TGTGCCAGCTCACCACCTAGCGTAGAGACCCAGTACTTC. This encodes CASSPPSVETQYF.

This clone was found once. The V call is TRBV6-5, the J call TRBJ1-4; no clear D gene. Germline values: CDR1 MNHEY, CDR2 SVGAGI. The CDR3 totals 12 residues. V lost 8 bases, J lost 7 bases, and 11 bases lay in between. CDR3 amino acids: CASGQVVEKLFF. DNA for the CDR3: TGTGCCAGCGGGCAGGTCGTTGAAAAACTGTTTTTT.

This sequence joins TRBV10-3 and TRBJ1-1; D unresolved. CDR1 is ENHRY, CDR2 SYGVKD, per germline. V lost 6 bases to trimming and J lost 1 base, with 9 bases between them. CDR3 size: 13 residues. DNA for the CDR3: TGTGCCATCAGCGGAGACCGGAACACTGAAGCTTTCTTT. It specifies CAISGDRNTEAFF.

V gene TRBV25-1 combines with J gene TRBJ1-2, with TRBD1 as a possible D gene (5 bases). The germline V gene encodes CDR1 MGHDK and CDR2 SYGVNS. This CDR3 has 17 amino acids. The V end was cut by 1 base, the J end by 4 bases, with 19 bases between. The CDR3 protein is CASSEFGRGTDGYGYTF. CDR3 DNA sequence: TGTGCCAGCAGTGAATTCGGGAGGGGAACAGACGGCTATGGCTACACCTTC.

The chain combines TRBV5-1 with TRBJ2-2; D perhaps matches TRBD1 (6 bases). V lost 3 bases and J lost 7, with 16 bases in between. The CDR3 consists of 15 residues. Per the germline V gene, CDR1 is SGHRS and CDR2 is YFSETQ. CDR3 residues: CASSSHQGIDGELFF. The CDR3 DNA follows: TGCGCCAGCAGCTCCCATCAGGGGATAGACGGGGAGCTGTTTTTT.

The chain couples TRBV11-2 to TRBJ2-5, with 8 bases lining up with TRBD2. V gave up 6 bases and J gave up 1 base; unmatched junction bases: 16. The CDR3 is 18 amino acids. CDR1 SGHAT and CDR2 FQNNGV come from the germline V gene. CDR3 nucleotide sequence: TGTGCCAGCAGGCGATGGACTCATAGCGGGAACCCCCAAGAGACCCAGTACTTC. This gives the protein CASRRWTHSGNPQETQYF.

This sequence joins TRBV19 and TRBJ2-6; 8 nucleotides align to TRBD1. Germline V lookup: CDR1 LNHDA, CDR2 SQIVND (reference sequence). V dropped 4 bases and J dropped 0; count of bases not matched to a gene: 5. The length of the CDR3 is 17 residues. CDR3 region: CASSTGTGPSGANVLTF. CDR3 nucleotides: TGTGCCAGTAGTACCGGGACAGGCCCCTCTGGGGCCAACGTCCTGACTTTC.

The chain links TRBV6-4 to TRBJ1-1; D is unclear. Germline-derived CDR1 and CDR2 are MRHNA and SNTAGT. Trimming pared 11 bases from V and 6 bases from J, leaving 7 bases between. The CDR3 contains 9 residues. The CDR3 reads CAATAEAFF. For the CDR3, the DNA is TGTGCCGCAACAGCTGAAGCTTTCTTT.

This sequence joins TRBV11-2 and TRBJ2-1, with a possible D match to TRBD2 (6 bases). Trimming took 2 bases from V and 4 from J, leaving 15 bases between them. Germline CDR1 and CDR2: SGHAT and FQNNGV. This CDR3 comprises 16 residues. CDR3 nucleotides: TGTGCCAGCAGCTTAATGGGGCTAGCGCTGTACAATGAGCAGTTCTTC. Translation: CASSLMGLALYNEQFF.

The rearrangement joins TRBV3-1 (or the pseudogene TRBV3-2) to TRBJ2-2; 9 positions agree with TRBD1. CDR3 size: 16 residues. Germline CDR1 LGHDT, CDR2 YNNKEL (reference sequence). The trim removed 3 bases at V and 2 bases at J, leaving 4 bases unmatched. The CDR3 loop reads CASSHGTGSNTGELFF. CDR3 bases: TGTGCCAGCAGCCACGGGACAGGGTCCAACACCGGGGAGCTGTTTTTT.

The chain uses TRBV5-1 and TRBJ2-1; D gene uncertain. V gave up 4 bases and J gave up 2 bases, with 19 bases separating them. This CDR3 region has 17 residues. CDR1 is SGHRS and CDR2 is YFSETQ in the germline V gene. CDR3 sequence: CASSGGSMAFPYNEQFF. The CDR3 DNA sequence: TGCGCCAGCAGCGGCGGCAGTATGGCTTTCCCCTACAATGAGCAGTTCTTC.

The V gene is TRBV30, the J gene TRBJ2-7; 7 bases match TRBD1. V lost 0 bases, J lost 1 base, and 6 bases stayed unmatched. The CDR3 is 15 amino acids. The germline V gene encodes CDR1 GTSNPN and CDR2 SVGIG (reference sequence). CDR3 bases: TGTGCCTGGAGTGTAAAGGGGACAGTTTCCTACGAGCAGTACTTC. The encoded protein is CAWSVKGTVSYEQYF.

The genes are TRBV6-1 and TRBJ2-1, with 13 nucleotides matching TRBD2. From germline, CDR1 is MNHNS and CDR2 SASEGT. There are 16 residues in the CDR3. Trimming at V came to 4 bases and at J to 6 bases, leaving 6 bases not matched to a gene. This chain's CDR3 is CASSVTSGRGGNEQFF. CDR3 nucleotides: TGTGCCAGCAGTGTAACTAGCGGGAGGGGGGGCAATGAGCAGTTCTTC.

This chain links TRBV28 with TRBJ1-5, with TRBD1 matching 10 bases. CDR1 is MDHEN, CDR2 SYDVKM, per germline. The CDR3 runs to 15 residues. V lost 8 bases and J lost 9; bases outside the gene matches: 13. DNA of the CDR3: TGTGCCAGCGGGAGATTGACAGGGGGCCCTCGGCCCCAGCATTTT. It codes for CASGRLTGGPRPQHF. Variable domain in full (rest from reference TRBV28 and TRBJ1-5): DVKVTQSSRYLVKRTGEKVFLECVQDMDHENMFWYRQDPGLGLRLIYFSYDVKMKEKGDIPEGYSVSREKKERFSLILESASTNQTSMYLCASGRLTGGPRPQHFGDGTRLSIL.